A single sample gave rise to the 12 T cell receptor beta chains below, sequenced in a study of T cell responses to AZD1222 COVID-19 vaccine. Produced via immunoSEQ multiplex PCR; TCRdb's table is partial and in-frame only. This repertoire shows roughly 81,000 clones, roughly 85% found once; its top ten account for 6% to 9%. Material: peripheral blood, obtained on day 0 of AZD1222 vaccination. These receptor sequences come from an adult in good health.

The chain recombines TRBV6-6 with TRBJ1-2; D is undetermined. The V end was cut by 0 bases, the J end by 1 base, with 6 bases between. Germline loops: CDR1 MNHNY, CDR2 SVGAGI (reference sequence). The CDR3 spans 14 residues. CDR3 nucleotide sequence: TGTGCCAGCAGTTACTCAAGCGATAACTATGGCTACACCTTC. It translates to CASSYSSDNYGYTF.

This chain uses TRBV24-1 with TRBJ2-5, with a weak D call TRBD1 (6 bases). CDR1 is KGHDR, CDR2 SFDVKD, per germline. V dropped 6 bases and J dropped 6 bases, with 13 bases sitting between them. The CDR3 contains 13 residues. CDR3 amino acids: CATSQQGTKTQYF. The CDR3, as DNA: TGTGCCACCAGTCAACAGGGAACAAAGACCCAGTACTTC.

The count of this clone is one. The rearrangement links TRBV7-2 to TRBJ2-3; D not resolved. Germline lookup yields CDR1 SGHTA and CDR2 FQGNSA. This CDR3 region has 15 residues. V was clipped by 1 base and J by 0 bases, with 8 bases between them. The CDR3: CASSLVWRSTDTQYF. As DNA, the CDR3 is TGTGCCAGCAGCTTAGTTTGGCGGAGCACAGATACGCAGTATTTT.

The chain couples TRBV27 to TRBJ2-7; D might be TRBD1 (6 bases). The germline V gene encodes CDR1 MNHEY and CDR2 SMNVEV (reference sequence). V dropped 0 bases and J dropped 1 base, with 13 bases sitting between them. The CDR3 runs to 16 residues. The CDR3 DNA reads TGTGCCAGCAGTTTATCGTTAGGGGGTGGTTCCTACGAGCAGTACTTC. Its translation: CASSLSLGGGSYEQYF.

The rearrangement joins TRBV7-2 to TRBJ2-7, with TRBD2 identical over 10 bases. Trimming at V came to 5 bases and at J to 4 bases, leaving 5 bases not matched to a gene. The CDR3 has 14 amino acids. CDR1 and CDR2 (germline): SGHTA, FQGNSA. DNA of the CDR3: TGTGCCAGCAGCGCTAGCGGGAGAGTTTACGAGCAGTACTTC. This codes for CASSASGRVYEQYF.

This chain links TRBV7-3 with TRBJ1-5, with D hard to call. The CDR3 is 13 amino acids. The germline CDR1 and CDR2 sequences are SGHTA and FQGTGA. V was trimmed by 1 base and J by 6 bases, leaving 7 bases between them. CDR3 sequence (DNA): TGTGCCAGCAGCTTAAGTCCGGGTCAGCCCCAGCATTTT. This encodes CASSLSPGQPQHF.

This chain connects TRBV10-3 to TRBJ1-1; the D gene is possibly TRBD1 (6 bases). Deletions cut 0 bases from V and 0 bases from J, with 11 bases between. CDR1 and CDR2 (germline): ENHRY, SYGVKD. The CDR3 sequence is 16 residues long. In DNA form, the CDR3 reads TGTGCCATCAGTGAGTCTAGGACAGCTATGAACACTGAAGCTTTCTTT. It yields the protein CAISESRTAMNTEAFF.

This sequence joins TRBV28 and TRBJ2-5; tentatively, D is TRBD2 (5 bases). The CDR3 runs 14 residues. Germline CDR1 and CDR2: MDHEN and SYDVKM. V lost 2 bases and J 9 bases, leaving 16 bases between the germline ends. CDR3 protein: CASSLLGRDGAQYF. The CDR3 nucleotides read TGTGCCAGCAGTTTACTTGGCCGTGACGGGGCCCAGTACTTC.

This clone appeared once. V gene TRBV15 combines with J gene TRBJ2-7, with D tentatively TRBD1 (5 bases). V was pared by 3 bases and J by 1 base, with 10 bases between. CDR3 size: 14 residues. Germline V gene lookup returns CDR1 LNHNV and CDR2 YYDKDF (reference sequence). CDR3: CATSSLDISYEQYF. The CDR3 DNA sequence: TGTGCCACCAGCAGTTTGGACATATCCTACGAGCAGTACTTC.

The chain combines TRBV10-1 with TRBJ2-1, with TRBD2 matching over 10 bases. CDR1 and CDR2 from the germline V gene are WNHNN and SYGVQD (reference sequence). V was clipped by 5 bases and J by 4 bases; unmatched bases: 2. This CDR3 has 14 residues. In nucleotides, the CDR3 is TGCGCCAGCAGTTTTAGCGGGGGGTACAATGAGCAGTTCTTC. Translated, it gives CASSFSGGYNEQFF.

This clone is a singleton in its sample. The chain is built from TRBV10-2 and TRBJ1-1; no definite D call. Per germline, CDR1 WSHSY and CDR2 SAAADI. V was cut by 4 bases and J by 4 bases, with 4 bases left in between. This CDR3 is 11 amino acids long. The DNA for the CDR3 is TGCGCCAGCAGTGTGATCACTGAAGCTTTCTTT. This sequence encodes CASSVITEAFF.

This chain links TRBV9 with TRBJ1-6; 7 positions agree with TRBD1. The V gene's germline CDR1 is SGDLS and CDR2 YYNGEE. The CDR3 is made up of 14 amino acids. J was trimmed by 10 bases and V by 4 bases; bases with no gene match: 8. The CDR3 protein is CASSPRQGQSPLHF. The DNA for the CDR3 is TGTGCCAGCAGCCCGCGACAGGGACAGTCACCCCTCCACTTT.